This entry is about one TCR beta chain. Its specificity is unknown. The data originate from a study of early T cells in non-severe SARS-CoV-2 infection. General study results and limits: Sequences matched to VDJdb favored anti-spike CD8 responses, while private and CD4 specificities were missed.

V lost 4 bases to trimming and J lost 2 bases, with 16 bases between them. The CDR3 consists of 16 residues. Germline CDR1 is SGDLS and CDR2 is YYNGEE. TCRdb re-analysed the 5' RACE reads in MiXCR, keeping a single row per CDR3 protein. The sample includes 60,000 to 90,000 distinct CDR3 sequences, approximately 9.1% seen only once; the top ten take 4.8%. This chain joins TRBV9 and TRBJ2-1; D perhaps matches TRBD1 (5 bases). This clonotype was obtained from an adult who was a healthcare worker with PCR-confirmed SARS-CoV-2 infection or an uninfected control (not recorded which). What was sequenced was whole blood. The CDR3 bases are TGTGCCAGCAGCCCGAGAAATAGGGGCACCTACAATGAGCAGTTCTTC. This codes for CASSPRNRGTYNEQFF. Looking up the rest from reference TRBV9 and TRBJ2-1 gives the full variable domain: DSGVTQTPKHLITATGQRVTLRCSPRSGDLSVYWYQQSLDQGLQFLIQYYNGEERAKGNILERFSAQQFPDLHSELNLSSLELGDSALYFCASSPRNRGTYNEQFFGPGTRLTVL.